Listed below are T cell receptor beta chains from one sample, sequenced in a study of blood T cell repertoires in COVID-19. Sequenced by immunoSEQ multiplex PCR; TCRdb stores in-frame clones only, minus some. This table holds 86,000 or so clones, about nine tenths found once. The material sequenced was peripheral blood. These receptors originate from a woman aged 50 to 60 in a cohort sampled during active COVID-19. CDR3s include the opening cysteine and the closing phenylalanine or tryptophan. Fields, in order: V gene, CDR3 protein.

TRBV5-1 CASSPGQGGYNSPLHF
TRBV11-2 CACEQGAEGTGELFF
TRBV6-5 CASSDTYQETQYF
TRBV7-9 CAIGVTSAGNTIYF
TRBV5-6 CASSDRGLSYEQYF
TRBV18 CASSPFRGDTEAFF
TRBV5-1 CASSLGPAGGTDTQYF
TRBV7-3 CASSLGLAVYNEQFF
TRBV6-5 CASSYSGGGNQPQHF
TRBV5-8 CASSLGRLPQGQPQHF
TRBV5-1 CASSGGSPLNTEAFF
TRBV6-5 CASTTSPTIQETQYF
TRBV5-4 CASSWSGGVGADTQYF
TRBV6-5 CASETGGSGDTQYF
TRBV28 CASSRPGTPNSGNTIYF
TRBV30 CACGKGDTIYF
TRBV4-2 CASSQGDRSSYEQYF
TRBV6-5 CASSYSSSGKAREQFF
TRBV11-3 CASSLGAGVWYEQYF
TRBV19 CASSDRGRVETQYF
TRBV5-1 CASSLVIAGGQETQYF
TRBV7-9 CASSRLGRGRYEQYF
TRBV24-1 CATSDPLQGTLQETQYF
TRBV4-1 CASSQGEVGYGNEQFF
TRBV19 CASNRGIYGYTF
TRBV19 CASTTEGARSTGELFF
TRBV5-1 CASSLEPSGSYEQYF
TRBV13 CASSQGLGGSYEQYF
TRBV7-8 CASSLVGGYNEQFF
TRBV11-2 CASSLTSVRTDTQYF
TRBV27 CASSLNYRPTGELFF
TRBV9 CASSPDSVNTEAFF
TRBV6-5 CASSTGTAEAFF